Each of the 2 T cell receptor beta chains below was sequenced from the same sample in a study of T-cell memory formation after mild COVID-19. TCRdb ran MiXCR on the 5' RACE reads and lists one entry per CDR3 protein. The sample has more than 150,000 distinct CDR3 sequences; approximately 17% are singletons. Sequenced material: PBMCs or a T cell subset sorted from them (not recorded which). These TCRs come from a man between 18 and 29 years old who had mild COVID-19 (a few samples of this study predate the infection). Cell type and time point are not known.

This clonotype was counted a few times. This chain uses TRBV28 with TRBJ2-7; the D gene is possibly TRBD1 (5 bases). Trimming cost V 5 bases and J 4 bases, with 15 bases left between them. The CDR3 length is 14 residues. CDR1 is MDHEN, CDR2 SYDVKM, per germline. The CDR3 sequence: CASSRSDIQYEQYV. The CDR3 nucleotides are TGTGCCAGCAGTCGGTCGGACATTCAATACGAGCAGTACGTC.

This clonotype has more than one count but fewer than ten. V usage is TRBV15 and J usage is TRBJ2-2; D ambiguous. V lost 5 bases and J lost 3, with 7 bases in between. In germline, CDR1 is LNHNV, CDR2 YYDKDF (reference sequence). The CDR3 is 13 residues long. The CDR3 DNA reads as TGTGCCACCAGCGGCAGGCACACCGGGGAGCTGTTTTTT. Its translation is CATSGRHTGELFF.